This T cell receptor beta chain was sequenced for a study of cytomegalovirus exposure and HLA in healthy donors. Whole-study findings and limits: A few of the chains that were CMV-associated were confirmed in vitro to be specific for CMV antigens. Some V segments, including TRBV6-2 and TRBV6-3, were excluded as indistinguishable. The study designated 150 to 200 TCR beta chains cytomegalovirus-associated.

Comment on this clone: The antigen is not known.

Germline V gene data show CDR1 as SGHNT and CDR2 as YYREEE (reference sequence). CDR3 length equals 13 residues. V lost 3 bases to trimming and J lost 2 bases; unmatched junction nucleotides: 2. PCR used 60 Vbeta primers and 13 Jbeta primers. Repertoires were generated with immunoSEQ multiplex PCR, while TCRdb's copy carries only in-frame clones and drops some. The table shows some 200,000 clones, with roughly 80% occurring only once. Source material: PBMCs. The chain has TRBV5-4 and TRBJ2-7; TRBD1 matches at 7 bases. The TCR comes from a man in his forties in good health and CMV-seropositive. The CDR3 bases are TGTGCCAGCAGCTGGGGACAGACCTACGAGCAGTACTTC. Amino acids: CASSWGQTYEQYF.